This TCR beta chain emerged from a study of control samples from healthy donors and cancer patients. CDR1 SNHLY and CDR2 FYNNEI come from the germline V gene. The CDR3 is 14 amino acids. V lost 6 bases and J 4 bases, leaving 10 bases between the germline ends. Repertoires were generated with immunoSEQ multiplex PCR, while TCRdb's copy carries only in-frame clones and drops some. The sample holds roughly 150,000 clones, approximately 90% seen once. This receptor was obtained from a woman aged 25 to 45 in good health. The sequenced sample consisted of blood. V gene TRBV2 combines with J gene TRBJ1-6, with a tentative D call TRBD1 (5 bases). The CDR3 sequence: CASRGTVYNSPLHF. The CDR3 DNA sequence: TGTGCCAGCAGAGGGACGGTTTATAATTCACCCCTCCACTTT.